The entry that follows covers one T cell receptor (beta chain) sequence. This entry is derived from a study of blood T cell repertoires in COVID-19. Overall study context: Sites in the United States, Italy and Spain provided acute and convalescent COVID-19 samples. PBMCs, B-cell-depleted T cells, or T cells provided the cDNA or gDNA that made up the material.

CDR1 is WNHNN, CDR2 SYGVQD, per germline (reference sequence). V was trimmed by 2 bases and J by 1 base, leaving 8 bases between them. The CDR3 is made up of 14 amino acids. Authors' methods: Nucleated cell number was recorded as an estimate derived from reference gene primer amplification. Measured with immunoSEQ multiplex PCR; TCRdb has only the in-frame clones, and not every one. That table furnishes V, J and clone size, whereas the DNA furnished D and trimming. The sample holds 200,000 or so clones, 60% to 80% seen once. This sequence joins TRBV10-1 and TRBJ1-1; D is unclear. This TCR was recovered from a man aged 60 to 75 with active or convalescent COVID-19. The sample comprised peripheral blood. CDR3 nucleotides: TGCGCCAGCAGTGAGAGAGTAGAGAACACTGAAGCTTTCTTT. Translated: CASSERVENTEAFF.